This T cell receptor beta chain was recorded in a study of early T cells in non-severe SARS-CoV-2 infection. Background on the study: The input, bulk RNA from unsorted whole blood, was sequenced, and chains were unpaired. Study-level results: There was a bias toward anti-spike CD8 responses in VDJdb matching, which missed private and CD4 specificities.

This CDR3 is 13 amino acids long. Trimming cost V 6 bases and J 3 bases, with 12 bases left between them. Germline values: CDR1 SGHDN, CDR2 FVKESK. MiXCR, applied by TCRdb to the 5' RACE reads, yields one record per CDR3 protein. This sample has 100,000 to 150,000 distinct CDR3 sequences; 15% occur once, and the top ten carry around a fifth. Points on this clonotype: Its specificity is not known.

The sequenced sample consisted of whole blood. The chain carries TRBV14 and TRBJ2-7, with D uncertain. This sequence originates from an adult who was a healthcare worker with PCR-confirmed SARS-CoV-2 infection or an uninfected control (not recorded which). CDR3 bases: TGTGCCAGCAGTAGGTCCCACTACTACGAGCAGTACTTC. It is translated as CASSRSHYYEQYF.